This T cell receptor (beta chain) was retrieved from a study of breast tumors, draining lymph nodes, adjacent tissues. On this clonotype: Its specificity is not known.

Overall study findings and caveats: Tumors had less TCR diversity than lymph nodes, more than nontumor tissue. Luminal-like breast cancer showed significantly greater tumor-nontumor repertoire similarity than basal-like breast cancer did.

Germline CDR1 SGHTA, CDR2 FQGNSA. The V end lost 5 bases, the J end lost 8 bases, and 13 bases lay between the germline ends. This CDR3 is built from 13 residues. Each CDR3 protein gets one entry after TCRdb re-called the multiplex PCR reads with MiXCR. This sample has tens of thousands of distinct CDR3 sequences, with roughly 63% found just once. Sequenced: breast tumor tissue. The gene calls are TRBV7-2 and TRBJ2-1; D remains ambiguous. This TCR came from a female donor with breast cancer. Some clones in this sample may be carry-over from other donors' samples. CDR3 protein: CASSPPRRDEQFF. The DNA for the CDR3 is TGTGCCAGCAGCCCACCCCGACGTGATGAGCAGTTCTTC. Drawing the rest from reference TRBV7-2 and TRBJ2-1, the complete variable domain is GAGVSQSPSNKVTEKGKDVELRCDPISGHTALYWYRQSLGQGLEFLIYFQGNSAPDKSGLPSDRFSAERTGGSVSTLTIQRTQQEDSAVYLCASSPPRRDEQFFGPGTRLTVL.